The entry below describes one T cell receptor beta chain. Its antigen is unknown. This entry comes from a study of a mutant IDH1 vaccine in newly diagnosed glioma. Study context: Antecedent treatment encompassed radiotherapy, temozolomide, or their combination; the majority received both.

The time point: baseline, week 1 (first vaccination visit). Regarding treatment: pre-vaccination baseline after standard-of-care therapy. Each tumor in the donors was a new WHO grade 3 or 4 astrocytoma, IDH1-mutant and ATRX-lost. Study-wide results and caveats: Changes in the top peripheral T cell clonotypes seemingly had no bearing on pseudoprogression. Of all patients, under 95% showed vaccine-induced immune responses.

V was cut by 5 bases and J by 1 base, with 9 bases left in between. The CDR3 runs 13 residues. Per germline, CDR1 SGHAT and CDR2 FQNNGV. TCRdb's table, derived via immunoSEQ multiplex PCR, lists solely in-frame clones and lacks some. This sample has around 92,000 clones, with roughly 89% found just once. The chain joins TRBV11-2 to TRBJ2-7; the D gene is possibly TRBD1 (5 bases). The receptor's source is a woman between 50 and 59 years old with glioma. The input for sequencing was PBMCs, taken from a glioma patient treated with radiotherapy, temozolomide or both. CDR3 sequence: CASSQGPSYEQYF. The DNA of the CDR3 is TGTGCCAGCAGCCAGGGTCCTTCCTACGAGCAGTACTTC.